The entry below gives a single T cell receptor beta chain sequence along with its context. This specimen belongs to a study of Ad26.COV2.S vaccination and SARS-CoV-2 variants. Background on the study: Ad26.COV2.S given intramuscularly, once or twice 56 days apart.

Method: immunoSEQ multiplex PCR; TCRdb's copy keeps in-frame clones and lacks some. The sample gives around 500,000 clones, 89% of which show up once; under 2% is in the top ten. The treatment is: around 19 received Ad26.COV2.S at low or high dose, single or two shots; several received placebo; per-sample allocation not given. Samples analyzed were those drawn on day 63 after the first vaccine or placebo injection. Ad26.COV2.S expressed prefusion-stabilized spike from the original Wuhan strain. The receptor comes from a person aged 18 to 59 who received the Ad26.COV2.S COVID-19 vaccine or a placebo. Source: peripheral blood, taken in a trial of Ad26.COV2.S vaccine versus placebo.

The CDR3 region is CASSQQRATEKLFF. CDR3 nucleotide sequence: TGTGCCAGCAGCCAGCAGAGGGCTACTGAAAAACTGTTTTTT. V usage is TRBV7-8 and J usage is TRBJ1-4; D not resolved. Trimming removed 5 bases from V and 7 bases from J, with 14 bases in between. This CDR3 spans 14 amino acids. Germline V gene data show CDR1 as SGHVS and CDR2 as FQNEAQ.